This T cell receptor (beta chain) is from a study of cytomegalovirus exposure and HLA in healthy donors. Turning to the study itself: Early on, a data release was issued that held 85 million to 95 million unique TCRs from HLA-typed donors. General observations from the study: Earlier analysis yielded a pattern in which most TCR beta V segments were productive about 90% or about 30% of the time. For most TCR sequences rarity was the rule, although some public TCRs occurred in many donors. When analyzed later, the rates of TCR association showed variation by HLA locus, with DRB1 the most and HLA-C the fewest.

In the PCR, 60 Vbeta and 13 Jbeta primers were used. Sequenced by immunoSEQ multiplex PCR; TCRdb stores in-frame clones only, minus some. The data contain over 200,000 clones, approximately 90% of them singletons. The CDR3 has 12 residues. Trimming pared 2 bases from V and 5 bases from J, leaving 7 bases between. Germline CDR1 and CDR2: SGHAT and FQNNGV. This clone was found once. Its specificity is unknown. The clonotype was recovered from a woman between 18 and 30 years old in good health and CMV-seronegative. V usage is TRBV11-2 and J usage is TRBJ2-7, with no clear D. Specimen: PBMCs. DNA for the CDR3: TGTGCCAGCAGCTTATCCAGGAACGAGCAGTACTTC. It codes for CASSLSRNEQYF.